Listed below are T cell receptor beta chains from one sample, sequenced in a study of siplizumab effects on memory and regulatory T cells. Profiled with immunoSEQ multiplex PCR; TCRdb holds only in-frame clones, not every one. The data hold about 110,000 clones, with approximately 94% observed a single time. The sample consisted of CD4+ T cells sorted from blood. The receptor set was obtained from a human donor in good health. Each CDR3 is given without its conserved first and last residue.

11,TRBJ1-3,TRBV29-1,SVGQGRGNTIY
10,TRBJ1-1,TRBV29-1,SVEDPGTEAF
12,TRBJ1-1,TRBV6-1,ASSERRVNTEAF
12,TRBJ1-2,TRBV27,ASSDRAGSYGYT
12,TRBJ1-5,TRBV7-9,ASSAGQGGQPQH
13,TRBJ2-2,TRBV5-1,ASSPGGQYTGELF
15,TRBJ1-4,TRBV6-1,ASSEGSGRLDARKLF
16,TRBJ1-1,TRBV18,ASSPGSQQGRMNTEAF
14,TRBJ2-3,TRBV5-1,ASSPGTSGLVDTQY
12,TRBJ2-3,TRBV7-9,ASSPRKVTDTQY
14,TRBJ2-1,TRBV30,AWSVGLSAGYNEQF
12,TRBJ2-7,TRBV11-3,ASSLSASGREQY
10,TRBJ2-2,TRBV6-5,ASSRGIGELF
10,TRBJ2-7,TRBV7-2,ASSRDTYEQY
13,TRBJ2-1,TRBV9,ASSITGGSYNEQF
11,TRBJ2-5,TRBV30,AWSGPPGETQY
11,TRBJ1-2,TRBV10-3,AISDRGLDGYT
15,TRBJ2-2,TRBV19,ASSGRAIGTGLGELF
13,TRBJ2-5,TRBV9,ASSPRGQGEETQY
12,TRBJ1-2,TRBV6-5,ASRRGRHHYGYT
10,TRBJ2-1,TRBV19,ASSIGGNEQF
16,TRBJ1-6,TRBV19,ASRPKGQGRSYNSPLH
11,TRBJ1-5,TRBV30,AWSGQVNQPQH
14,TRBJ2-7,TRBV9,ASSIGTDPNSYEQY
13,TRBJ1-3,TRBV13,ASSLTGGEANTIY
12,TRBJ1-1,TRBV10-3,AISTQGWNTEAF
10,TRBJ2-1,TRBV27,ASSRQGAVQF
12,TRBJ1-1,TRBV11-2,ASSILGTSSEAF
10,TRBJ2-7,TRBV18,ASSQDSYPQY
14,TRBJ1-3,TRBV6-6,ASSYSSSVSGNTIY
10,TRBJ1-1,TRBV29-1,SVEQGVGEAF
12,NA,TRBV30,AWSVTSGRSEQY
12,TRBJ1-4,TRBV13,ASSPVRVGEKLF
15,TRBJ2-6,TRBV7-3,ASSLTGHGAGANVLT
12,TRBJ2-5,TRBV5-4,ASSLEAGSETQY
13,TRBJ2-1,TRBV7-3,ASSSLAGDRNEQF
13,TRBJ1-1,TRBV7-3,ASSRLGGVNTEAF
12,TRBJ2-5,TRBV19,ASTAPGRQETQY
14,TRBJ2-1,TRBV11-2,ASSLVGSRGYNEQF
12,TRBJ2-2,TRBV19,ASSGTGNTGELF
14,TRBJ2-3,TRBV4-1,ASSQSVAGSTDTQY
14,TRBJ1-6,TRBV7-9,ASSFTRTGSGSPLH
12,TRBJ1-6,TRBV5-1,ASSPTGRDSPLH
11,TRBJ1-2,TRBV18,ASSPVMEGGYT
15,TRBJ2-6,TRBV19,ASRPGTGKSGANVLT
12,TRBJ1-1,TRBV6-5,ASSGQGTSTEAF
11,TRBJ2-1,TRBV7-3,ASSVGGWNEQF
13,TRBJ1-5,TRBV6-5,ATQDHPGPVRPQH
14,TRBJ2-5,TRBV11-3,ASSLVGTSSSETQY
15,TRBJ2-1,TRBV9,ASSVGASGGLIEEQF
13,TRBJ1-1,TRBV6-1,ASRGAADRAKGAF
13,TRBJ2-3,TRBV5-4,ASGWTSGGTDTQY
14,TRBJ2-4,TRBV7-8,ASSLERDLAKNIQY
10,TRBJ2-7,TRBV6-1,ASSDTPSEQY
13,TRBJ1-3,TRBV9,ASSIHRTAGNTIY